This TCR beta chain derives from a study of OX40 agonist ivuxolimab in advanced cancers. Study-level background: A history of anti-PD-1, anti-PD-L1 or anti-CTLA-4 therapy was acceptable, and about 37% had some.

Clones were read by immunoSEQ multiplex PCR, and TCRdb kept only the in-frame ones, dropping some. The data contain under 75,000 clones, roughly 84% of them singletons. The CDR3 contains 14 residues. Between the trimmed V and J ends, which lost 8 bases and 4 bases, there was a span of 17 bases. Germline V gene data show CDR1 as LNHDA and CDR2 as SQIVND (reference sequence). Excluded were patients having autoimmune disease history or systemic immunosuppression. This chain joins TRBV19 and TRBJ1-1; maybe TRBD1 (5 bases). Sequencing used CD4+ or CD8+ T cells sorted from blood, obtained in a trial of the OX40 agonist ivuxolimab. The TCR originated in an adult with an advanced solid tumor such as melanoma, head and neck, liver or kidney cancer. The CDR3 protein is CASEPGTGGTEAFF. The DNA of the CDR3 is TGTGCCAGTGAGCCCGGGACGGGAGGCACTGAAGCTTTCTTT.